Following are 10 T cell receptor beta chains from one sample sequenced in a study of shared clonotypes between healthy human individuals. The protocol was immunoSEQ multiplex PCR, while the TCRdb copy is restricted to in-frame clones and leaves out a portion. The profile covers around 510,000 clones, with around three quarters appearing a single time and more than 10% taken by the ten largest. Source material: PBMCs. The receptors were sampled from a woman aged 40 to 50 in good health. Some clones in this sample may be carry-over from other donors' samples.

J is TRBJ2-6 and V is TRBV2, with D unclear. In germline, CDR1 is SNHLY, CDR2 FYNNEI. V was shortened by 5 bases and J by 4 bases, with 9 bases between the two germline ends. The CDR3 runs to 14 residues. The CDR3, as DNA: TGTGCCAGCAGTCGGATGACCGGGGCCAACGTCCTGACTTTC. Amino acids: CASSRMTGANVLTF.

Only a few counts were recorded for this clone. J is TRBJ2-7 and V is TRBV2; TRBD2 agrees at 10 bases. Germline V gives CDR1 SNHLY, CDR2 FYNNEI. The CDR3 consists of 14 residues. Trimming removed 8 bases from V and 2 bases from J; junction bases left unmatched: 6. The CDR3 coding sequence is TGTGCCAGCGGGGGGACTAGCGCAACCTACGAGCAGTACTTC. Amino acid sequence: CASGGTSATYEQYF.

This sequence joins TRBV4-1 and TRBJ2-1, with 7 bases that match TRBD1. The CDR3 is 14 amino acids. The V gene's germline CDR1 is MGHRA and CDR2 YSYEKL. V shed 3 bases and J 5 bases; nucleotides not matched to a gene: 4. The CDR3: CASSQGDRNNEQFF. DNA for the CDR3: TGCGCCAGCAGCCAGGGGGACAGAAACAATGAGCAGTTCTTC.

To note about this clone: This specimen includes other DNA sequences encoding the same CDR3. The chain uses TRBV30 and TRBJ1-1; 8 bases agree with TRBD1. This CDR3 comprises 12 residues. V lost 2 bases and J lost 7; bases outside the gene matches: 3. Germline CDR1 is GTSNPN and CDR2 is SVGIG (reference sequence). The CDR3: CAWSTTGGEAFF. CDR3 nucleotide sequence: TGTGCCTGGAGTACCACAGGGGGTGAAGCTTTCTTT. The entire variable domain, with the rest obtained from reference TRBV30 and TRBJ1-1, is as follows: SQTIHQWPATLVQPVGSPLSLECTVEGTSNPNLYWYRQAAGRGLQLLFYSVGIGQISSEVPQNLSASRPQDRQFILSSKKLLLSDSGFYLCAWSTTGGEAFFGQGTRLTVV.

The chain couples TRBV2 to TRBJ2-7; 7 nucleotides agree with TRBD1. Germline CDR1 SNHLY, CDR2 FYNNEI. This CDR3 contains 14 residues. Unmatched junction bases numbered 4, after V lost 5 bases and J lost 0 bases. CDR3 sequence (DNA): TGTGCCAGCAGTCGACAGGGTACCTCCTACGAGCAGTACTTC. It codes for CASSRQGTSYEQYF.

CDR3 nucleotides: TGCGCCAGCAGCGTTACAGGGTGGAACACTGAAGCTTTCTTT. Translation: CASSVTGWNTEAFF. The gene calls are TRBV5-1 and TRBJ1-1, with D possibly being TRBD1 (6 bases). CDR1 is SGHRS and CDR2 is YFSETQ in the germline V gene. The ends were cut back, 4 bases at V and 1 base at J, with 11 bases in the middle. The CDR3 contains 14 residues. The full variable domain, completed using reference TRBV5-1 and TRBJ1-1, is KAGVTQTPRYLIKTRGQQVTLSCSPISGHRSVSWYQQTPGQGLQFLFEYFSETQRNKGNFPGRFSGRQFSNSRSEMNVSTLELGDSALYLCASSVTGWNTEAFFGQGTRLTVV.

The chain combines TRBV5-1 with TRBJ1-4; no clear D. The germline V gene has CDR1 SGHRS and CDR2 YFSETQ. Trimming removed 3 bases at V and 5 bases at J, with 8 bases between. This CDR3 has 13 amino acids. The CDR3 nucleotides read TGCGCCAGCAGCTCGAGCCCAAATGAAAAACTGTTTTTT. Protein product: CASSSSPNEKLFF.

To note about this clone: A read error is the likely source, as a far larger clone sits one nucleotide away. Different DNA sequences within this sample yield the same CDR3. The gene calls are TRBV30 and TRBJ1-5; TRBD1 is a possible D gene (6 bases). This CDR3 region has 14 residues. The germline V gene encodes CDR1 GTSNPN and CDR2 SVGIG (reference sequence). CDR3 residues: CAWSTGTLNQPQHF. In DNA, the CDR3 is TGTGCATGGAGTACCGGGACACTAAATCAGCCCCAGCATTTT. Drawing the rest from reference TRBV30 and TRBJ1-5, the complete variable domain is SQTIHQWPATLVQPVGSPLSLECTVEGTSNPNLYWYRQAAGRGLQLLFYSVGIGQISSEVPQNLSASRPQDRQFILSSKKLLLSDSGFYLCAWSTGTLNQPQHFGDGTRLSIL.

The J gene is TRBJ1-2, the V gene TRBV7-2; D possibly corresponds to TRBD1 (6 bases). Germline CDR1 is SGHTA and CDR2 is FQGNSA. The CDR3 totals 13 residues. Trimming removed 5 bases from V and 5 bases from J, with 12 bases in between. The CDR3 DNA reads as TGTGCCAGCAGCCCGGACAGTCTTTATGGCTACACCTTC. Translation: CASSPDSLYGYTF.

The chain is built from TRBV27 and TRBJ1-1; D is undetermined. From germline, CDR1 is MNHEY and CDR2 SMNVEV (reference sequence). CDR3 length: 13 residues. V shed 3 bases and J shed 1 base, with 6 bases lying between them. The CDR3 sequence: CASSFLKNTEAFF. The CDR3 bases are TGTGCCAGCAGTTTTCTAAAGAACACTGAAGCTTTCTTT.